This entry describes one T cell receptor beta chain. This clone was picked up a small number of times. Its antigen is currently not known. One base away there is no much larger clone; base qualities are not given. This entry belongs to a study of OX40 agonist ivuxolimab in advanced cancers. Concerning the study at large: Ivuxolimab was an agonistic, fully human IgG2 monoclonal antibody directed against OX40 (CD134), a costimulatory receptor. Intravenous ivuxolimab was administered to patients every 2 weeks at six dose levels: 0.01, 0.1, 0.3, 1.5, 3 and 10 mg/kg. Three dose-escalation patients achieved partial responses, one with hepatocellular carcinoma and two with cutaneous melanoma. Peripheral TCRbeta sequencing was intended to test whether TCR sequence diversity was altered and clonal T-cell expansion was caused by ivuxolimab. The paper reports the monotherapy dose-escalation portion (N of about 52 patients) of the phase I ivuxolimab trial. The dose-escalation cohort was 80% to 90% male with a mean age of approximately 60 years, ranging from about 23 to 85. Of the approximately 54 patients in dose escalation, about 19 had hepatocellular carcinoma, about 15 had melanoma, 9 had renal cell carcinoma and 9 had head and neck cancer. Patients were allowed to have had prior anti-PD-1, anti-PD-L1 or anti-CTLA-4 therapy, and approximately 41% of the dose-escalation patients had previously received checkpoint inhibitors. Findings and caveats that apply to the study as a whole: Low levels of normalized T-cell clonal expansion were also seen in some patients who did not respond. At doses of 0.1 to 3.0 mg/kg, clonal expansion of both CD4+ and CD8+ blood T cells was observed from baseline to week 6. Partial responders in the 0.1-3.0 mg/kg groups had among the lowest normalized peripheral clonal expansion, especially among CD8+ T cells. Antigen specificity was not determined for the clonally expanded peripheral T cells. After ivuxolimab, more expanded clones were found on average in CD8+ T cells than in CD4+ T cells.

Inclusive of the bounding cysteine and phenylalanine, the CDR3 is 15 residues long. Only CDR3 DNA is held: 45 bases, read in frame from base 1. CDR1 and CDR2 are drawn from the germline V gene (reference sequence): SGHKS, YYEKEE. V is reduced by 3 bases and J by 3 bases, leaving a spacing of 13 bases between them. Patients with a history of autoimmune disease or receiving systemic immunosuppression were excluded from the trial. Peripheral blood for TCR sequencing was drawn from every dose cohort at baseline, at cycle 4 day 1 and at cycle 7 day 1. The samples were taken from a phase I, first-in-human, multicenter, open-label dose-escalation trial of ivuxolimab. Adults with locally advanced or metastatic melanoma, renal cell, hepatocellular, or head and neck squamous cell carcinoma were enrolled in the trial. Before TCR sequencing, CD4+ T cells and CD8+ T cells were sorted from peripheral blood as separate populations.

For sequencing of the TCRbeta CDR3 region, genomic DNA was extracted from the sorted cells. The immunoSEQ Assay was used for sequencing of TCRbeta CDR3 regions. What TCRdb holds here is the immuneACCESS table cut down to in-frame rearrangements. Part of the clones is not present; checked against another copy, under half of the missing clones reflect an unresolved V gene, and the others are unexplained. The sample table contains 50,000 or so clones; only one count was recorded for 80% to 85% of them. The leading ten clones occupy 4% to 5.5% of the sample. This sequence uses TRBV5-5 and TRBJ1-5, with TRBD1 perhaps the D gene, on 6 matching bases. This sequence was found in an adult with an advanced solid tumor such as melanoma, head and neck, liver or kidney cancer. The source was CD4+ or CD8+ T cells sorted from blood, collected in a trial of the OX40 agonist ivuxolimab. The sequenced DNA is TGTGCCAGCAGCTCCGGGACAATATTCAATCAGCCCCAGCATTTT. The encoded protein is CASSSGTIFNQPQHF.